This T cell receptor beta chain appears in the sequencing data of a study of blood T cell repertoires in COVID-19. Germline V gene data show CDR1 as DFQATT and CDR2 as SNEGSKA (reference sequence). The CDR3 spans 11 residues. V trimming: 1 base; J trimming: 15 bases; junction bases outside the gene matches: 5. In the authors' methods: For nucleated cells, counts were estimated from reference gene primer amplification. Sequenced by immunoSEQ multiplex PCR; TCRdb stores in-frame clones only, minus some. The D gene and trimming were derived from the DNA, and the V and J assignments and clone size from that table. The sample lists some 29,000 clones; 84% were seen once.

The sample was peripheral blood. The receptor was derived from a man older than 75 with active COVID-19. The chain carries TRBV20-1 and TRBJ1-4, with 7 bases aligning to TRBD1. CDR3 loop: CSARGQGEMFF. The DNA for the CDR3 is TGCAGTGCTAGAGGGCAGGGGGAAATGTTTTTT.